At least ten counts were recorded for the clone carrying this TCR beta chain. The antigen is unknown. The data are from a study of T cells after posttransplantation cyclophosphamide. Study conclusions and caveats: After PTCy, TRB diversity resembled that of CNI/methotrexate controls. Later post-transplant blood repertoires were often dominated by donor CD8+ memory clones.

The assay was immunoSEQ multiplex PCR, and TCRdb's table has in-frame clones only and misses some. In total the sample includes fewer than 35,000 clones, none of them seen once. The junction had 9 bases not matched to a gene; V was cut back by 6 bases and J by 2 bases. Germline loops: CDR1 MNHEY, CDR2 SVGEGT. This CDR3 spans 15 amino acids. This receptor was identified in a woman in her sixties in good health, CMV-negative, and a related stem cell transplant donor. Sequenced sample: PBMCs. The J gene is TRBJ2-7, the V gene TRBV6-2 or TRBV6-3; 8 bases map to TRBD1. In DNA, the CDR3 is TGTGCCAGCAGGCCTGACAGGGGTGGCCCCTACGAGCAGTACTTC. Amino acid sequence: CASRPDRGGPYEQYF.